The 18 T cell receptor beta chains given below trace back to one sample, sequenced in a study of T cell responses to AZD1222 COVID-19 vaccine. Here immunoSEQ multiplex PCR was the method, and the copy in TCRdb shows in-frame clones only, minus some. The sample lists some 170,000 clones, about 87% occurring once. This sample comprised peripheral blood, obtained 28 days after the second dose of the MenACWY control vaccine. The receptors originated from an adult who received the MenACWY meningococcal vaccine as a control.

The chain links TRBV18 to TRBJ2-7; D is perhaps TRBD2 (6 bases). The CDR3 consists of 14 residues. CDR1 and CDR2 (germline): KGHSH, LQKENI. V lost 3 bases and J lost 5, with 14 bases in between. CDR3 bases: TGTGCCAGCTCACCGGTTCCGGGGGTACACGAGCAGTACTTC. Amino acid sequence: CASSPVPGVHEQYF.

This rearrangement joins TRBV19 to TRBJ2-3; TRBD1 aligns across 7 bases. Losses at the gene ends were 5 bases for V and 1 base for J; bases not matched to a gene: 12. The CDR3 is made up of 17 amino acids. The V gene's germline CDR1 is LNHDA and CDR2 SQIVND (reference sequence). CDR3 DNA sequence: TGTGCCAGTAGTCCACAACAGGGGATCTCTGGCACAGATACGCAGTATTTT. This sequence encodes CASSPQQGISGTDTQYF.

This chain uses TRBV19 with TRBJ2-3; D unclear. CDR3 size: 8 residues. Germline-derived CDR1 and CDR2 are LNHDA and SQIVND (reference sequence). Trimming stripped 9 bases from V and 5 bases from J, with 0 bases between. CDR3 region: CARDTQYF. CDR3 DNA sequence: TGTGCCAGAGATACGCAGTATTTT.

This clone has just one count. The V call is TRBV4-2, the J call TRBJ1-1; D unclear. This CDR3 has 16 amino acids. The germline V and J ends were trimmed by 4 bases and 1 base, with 16 bases remaining between them. Looked up from germline, CDR1 is LGHNA and CDR2 is YNFKEQ. The CDR3 DNA is TGTGCCAGCAGCCCGGGTCTTCGACACCCGAACACTGAAGCTTTCTTT. Encoded protein: CASSPGLRHPNTEAFF.

J is TRBJ2-3 and V is TRBV6-2 or TRBV6-3; 8 nucleotides line up with TRBD1. This CDR3 is 15 amino acids long. Unmatched junction bases numbered 5, after V lost 5 bases and J lost 1 base. Germline CDR1 is MNHEY and CDR2 is SVGEGT. This CDR3 reads CASSDGQGRTDTQYF. The CDR3 region has the DNA TGTGCCAGCAGTGACGGACAGGGACGCACAGATACGCAGTATTTT.

The chain has TRBV19 and TRBJ2-2; D call uncertain. V lost 3 bases and J 8 bases, leaving 4 bases between the germline ends. The CDR3 covers 11 residues. The germline V gene has CDR1 LNHDA and CDR2 SQIVND (reference sequence). Here the CDR3 reads CASSIGGELFF. Here the CDR3 DNA reads TGTGCCAGTAGTATCGGTGGGGAGCTGTTTTTT.

This chain links TRBV6-2 or TRBV6-3 with TRBJ2-4, with D uncertain. The germline V and J ends were trimmed by 2 bases and 3 bases, with 14 bases remaining between them. The CDR3 contains 16 residues. Germline-derived CDR1 and CDR2 are MNHEY and SVGEGT. The CDR3 reads CASSYTIGRNKNIQYF. CDR3 DNA sequence: TGTGCCAGCAGTTACACGATTGGACGGAACAAAAACATTCAGTACTTC.

CDR3 sequence reads: CASSLGSNTEAFF. The CDR3 DNA is TGTGCCAGCAGCTTAGGCTCAAACACTGAAGCTTTCTTT. The chain carries TRBV5-5 and TRBJ1-1; D remains unclear. The CDR3 covers 13 residues. The V gene's germline CDR1 is SGHKS and CDR2 YYEKEE (reference sequence). The V and J ends lost 2 bases and 2 bases respectively, with 7 bases between them.

CDR3 DNA sequence: TGTGCCAGCAGCTTCCTAGGGAATGAGCAGTTCTTC. It yields the protein CASSFLGNEQFF. The gene calls are TRBV5-4 and TRBJ2-1, with D unresolved. V was pared by 2 bases and J by 7 bases, with 7 bases between. The CDR3 covers 12 residues. Germline CDR1 reads SGHNT; CDR2 reads YYREEE (reference sequence).

This clone has just a few counts. The chain carries TRBV6-2 or TRBV6-3 and TRBJ2-7; D ambiguous. CDR3 length: 16 amino acids. V was cut by 0 bases and J by 0 bases, with 12 bases left in between. Germline assignment: CDR1 MNHEY and CDR2 SVGEGT. The CDR3 nucleotides read TGTGCCAGCAGTTACTCGCCGGTCAGGACCTCCTACGAGCAGTACTTC. Protein sequence: CASSYSPVRTSYEQYF.

The chain joins TRBV18 to TRBJ2-7; perhaps TRBD1 as D (5 bases). The CDR3 covers 14 residues. Germline CDR1 is KGHSH and CDR2 is LQKENI. V lost 10 bases and J 2 bases, leaving 18 bases between the germline ends. The CDR3 DNA follows: TGTGCCACTACCCCGACAGATGAAACCTACGAGCAGTACTTC. It is translated as CATTPTDETYEQYF.

The chain recombines TRBV30 with TRBJ2-4, with TRBD1 matching 8 bases. V lost 2 bases and J lost 12; bases outside the gene matches: 3. The CDR3 has 11 amino acids. Per the germline V gene, CDR1 is GTSNPN and CDR2 is SVGIG (reference sequence). The CDR3 DNA follows: TGTGCCTGGAGTCCCGGACAGGGTCAGTACTTC. As protein: CAWSPGQGQYF. Filled out from reference TRBV30 and TRBJ2-4, the complete variable domain reads SQTIHQWPATLVQPVGSPLSLECTVEGTSNPNLYWYRQAAGRGLQLLFYSVGIGQISSEVPQNLSASRPQDRQFILSSKKLLLSDSGFYLCAWSPGQGQYFGAGTRLSVL.

J is TRBJ2-5 and V is TRBV9, with D perhaps TRBD2 (5 bases). CDR3 length: 13 residues. Germline assignment: CDR1 SGDLS and CDR2 YYNGEE. V lost 7 bases and J 5 bases, leaving 15 bases between the germline ends. The CDR3 region has the DNA TGTGCCAGCGGCGGACTTCCCCAGGAGACCCAGTACTTC. This gives the protein CASGGLPQETQYF. The whole variable domain, filled in from reference TRBV9 and TRBJ2-5, reads DSGVTQTPKHLITATGQRVTLRCSPRSGDLSVYWYQQSLDQGLQFLIQYYNGEERAKGNILERFSAQQFPDLHSELNLSSLELGDSALYFCASGGLPQETQYFGPGTRLLVL.

The chain is built from TRBV21-1 and TRBJ1-3. TRBV21-1 is annotated as a pseudogene. The CDR3 is made up of 14 amino acids. In nucleotides, the CDR3 is TGTGCCAGCAGAGGAGGGTGGGCAGGAAACACCATATATTTT. Protein product: CASRGGWAGNTIYF.

The chain employs TRBV2 and TRBJ1-5; tentative D call: TRBD1 (5 bases). The CDR3 is 14 residues long. Germline CDR1 SNHLY, CDR2 FYNNEI. Trimming removed 3 bases from V and 5 bases from J, with 11 bases in between. CDR3 in amino acids: CASSDTRGHQPQHF. Here the CDR3 DNA reads TGTGCCAGCAGTGATACAAGGGGCCATCAGCCCCAGCATTTT.

The count of this clone is one. This sequence joins TRBV6-2 or TRBV6-3 and TRBJ2-1, with TRBD2 as a possible D gene (6 bases). V shed 3 bases and J shed 4 bases, with 7 bases lying between them. The germline gives CDR1 MNHEY, CDR2 SVGEGT. The CDR3 consists of 13 residues. CDR3 nucleotides: TGTGCCAGCAGTTATAGCGGATACAATGAGCAGTTCTTC. Protein sequence: CASSYSGYNEQFF.

This sequence joins TRBV27 and TRBJ2-1, with a weak D call TRBD1 (6 bases). CDR1 is MNHEY and CDR2 is SMNVEV in the germline V gene (reference sequence). V was clipped by 10 bases and J by 3 bases, with 13 bases between them. CDR3 length: 13 amino acids. The chain's CDR3 is CATGVAVYNEQFF. CDR3 DNA: TGTGCCACAGGGGTGGCAGTCTACAATGAGCAGTTCTTC.

J is TRBJ1-3 and V is TRBV29-1; the D gene is possibly TRBD1 (6 bases). Trimming removed 4 bases at V and 0 bases at J, with 10 bases between. The germline gives CDR1 SQVTM, CDR2 ANQGSEA. This CDR3 region has 14 residues. As DNA, the CDR3 is TGCAGCGTTGGGGGGGCTACCTCTGGAAACACCATATATTTT. Protein sequence: CSVGGATSGNTIYF. Full variable domain (remainder filled in from reference TRBV29-1 and TRBJ1-3): SAVISQKPSRDICQRGTSLTIQCQVDSQVTMMFWYRQQPGQSLTLIATANQGSEATYESGFVIDKFPISRPNLTFSTLTVSNMSPEDSSIYLCSVGGATSGNTIYFGEGSWLTVV.